The sequence of this T cell receptor (beta chain) was determined in a study of blood T cell repertoires in COVID-19. Original analysis: How many nucleated cells were present was estimated from reference gene primer amplification. The data were produced by immunoSEQ multiplex PCR, yet TCRdb's version contains in-frame clones alone and is incomplete. D and trimming were read from the DNA, whereas the V and J calls and clone size are those reported in that table. The table records fewer than 400,000 clones, just under 90% of them present only once. Unmatched junction bases numbered 15, after V lost 2 bases and J lost 5 bases. Germline V gives CDR1 MNHEY, CDR2 SVGEGT. CDR3 size: 18 residues.

The source is a woman aged 25-40 years who had recovered from COVID-19. Sequencing used PBMCs or T cells enriched from blood (not recorded which). The rearrangement uses TRBV6-2 or TRBV6-3 and TRBJ2-1, with 7 bases aligning to TRBD1. Here the CDR3 reads CASSYRRGRLRNNNEQFF. The CDR3 nucleotides are TGTGCCAGCAGTTACCGTAGGGGGCGGCTGAGGAATAACAATGAGCAGTTCTTC.